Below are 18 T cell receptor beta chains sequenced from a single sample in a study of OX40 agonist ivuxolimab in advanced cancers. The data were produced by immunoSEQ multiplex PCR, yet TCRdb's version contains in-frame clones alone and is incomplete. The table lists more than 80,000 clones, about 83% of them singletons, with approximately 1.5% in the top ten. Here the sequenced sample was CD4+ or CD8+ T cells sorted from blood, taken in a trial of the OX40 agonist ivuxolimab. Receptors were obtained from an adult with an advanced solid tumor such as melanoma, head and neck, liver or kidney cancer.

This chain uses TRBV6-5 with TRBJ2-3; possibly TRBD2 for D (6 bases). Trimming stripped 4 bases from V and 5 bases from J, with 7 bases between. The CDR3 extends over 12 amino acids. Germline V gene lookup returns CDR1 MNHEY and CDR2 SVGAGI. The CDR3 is CASSLRGDTQYF. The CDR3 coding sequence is TGTGCCAGCAGTTTGCGGGGAGATACGCAGTATTTT.

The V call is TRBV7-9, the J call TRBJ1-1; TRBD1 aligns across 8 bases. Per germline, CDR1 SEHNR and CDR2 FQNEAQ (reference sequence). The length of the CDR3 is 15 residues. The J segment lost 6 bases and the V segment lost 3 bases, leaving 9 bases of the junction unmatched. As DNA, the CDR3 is TGTGCCAGCAGCTTTGAAGGACAGGGATCTTCTGAAGCTTTCTTT. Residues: CASSFEGQGSSEAFF.

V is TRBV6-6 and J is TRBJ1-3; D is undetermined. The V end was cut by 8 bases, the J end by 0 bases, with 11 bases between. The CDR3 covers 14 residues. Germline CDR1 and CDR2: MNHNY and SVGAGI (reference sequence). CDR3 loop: CASGLEGSGNTIYF. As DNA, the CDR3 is TGTGCCAGCGGTCTAGAGGGCTCTGGAAACACCATATATTTT.

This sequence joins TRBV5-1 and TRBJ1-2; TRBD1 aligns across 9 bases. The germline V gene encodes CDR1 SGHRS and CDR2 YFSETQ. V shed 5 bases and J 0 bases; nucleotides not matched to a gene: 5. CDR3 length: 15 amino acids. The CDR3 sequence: CASRPTGGPNYGYTF. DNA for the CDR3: TGCGCCAGCAGACCTACAGGGGGCCCTAACTATGGCTACACCTTC.

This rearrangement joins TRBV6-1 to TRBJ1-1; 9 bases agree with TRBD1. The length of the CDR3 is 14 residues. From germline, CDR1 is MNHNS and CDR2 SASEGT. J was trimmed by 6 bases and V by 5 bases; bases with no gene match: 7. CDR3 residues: CASSPDRGRAEAFF. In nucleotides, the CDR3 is TGTGCCAGCAGTCCGGACAGGGGCCGCGCTGAAGCTTTCTTT.

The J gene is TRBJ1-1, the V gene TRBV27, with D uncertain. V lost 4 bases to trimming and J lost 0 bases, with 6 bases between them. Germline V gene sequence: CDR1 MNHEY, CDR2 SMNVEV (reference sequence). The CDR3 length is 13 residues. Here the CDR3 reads CASSSVLNTEAFF. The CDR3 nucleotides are TGTGCCAGCAGTTCGGTTTTGAACACTGAAGCTTTCTTT.

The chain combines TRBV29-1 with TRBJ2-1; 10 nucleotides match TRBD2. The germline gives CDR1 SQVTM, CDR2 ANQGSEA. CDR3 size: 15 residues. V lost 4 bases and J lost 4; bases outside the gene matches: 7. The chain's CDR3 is CSVVSSGGNYNEQFF. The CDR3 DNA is TGCAGCGTTGTCTCTAGCGGGGGAAATTACAATGAGCAGTTCTTC.

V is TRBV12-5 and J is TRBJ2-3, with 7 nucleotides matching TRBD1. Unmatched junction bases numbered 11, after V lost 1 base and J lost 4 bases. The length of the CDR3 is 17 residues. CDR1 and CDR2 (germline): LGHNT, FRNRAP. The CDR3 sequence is CASGLGVGRGTADTQYF. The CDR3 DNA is TGTGCTAGTGGTTTGGGAGTGGGCAGGGGGACGGCAGATACGCAGTATTTT.

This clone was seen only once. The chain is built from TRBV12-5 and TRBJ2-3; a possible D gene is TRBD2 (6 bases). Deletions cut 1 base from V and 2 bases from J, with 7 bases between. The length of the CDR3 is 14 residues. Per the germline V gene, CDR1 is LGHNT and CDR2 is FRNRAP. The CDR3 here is CASGLAGVTDTQYF. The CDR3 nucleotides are TGTGCTAGTGGTTTGGCGGGGGTCACAGATACGCAGTATTTT.

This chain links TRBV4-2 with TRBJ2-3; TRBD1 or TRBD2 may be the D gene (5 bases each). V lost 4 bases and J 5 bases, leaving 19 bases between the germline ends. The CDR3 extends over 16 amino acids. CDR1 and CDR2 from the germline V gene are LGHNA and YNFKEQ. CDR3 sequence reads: CASSPEYGTHRDTQYF. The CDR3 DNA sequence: TGTGCCAGCAGCCCAGAGTACGGGACCCATCGAGATACGCAGTATTTT.

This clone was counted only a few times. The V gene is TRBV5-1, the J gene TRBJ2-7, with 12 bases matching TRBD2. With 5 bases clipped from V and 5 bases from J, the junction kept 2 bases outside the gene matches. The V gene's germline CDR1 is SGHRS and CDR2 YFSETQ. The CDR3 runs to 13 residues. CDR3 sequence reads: CASRLAGGDEQYF. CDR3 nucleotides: TGCGCCAGCAGGCTAGCGGGAGGGGACGAGCAGTACTTC.

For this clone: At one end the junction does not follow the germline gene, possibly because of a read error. The CDR3 DNA reads TGTGCCAGCAGTCTATCCCGGGCCAATCAGCCCCAGCATTTT. Translating gives CASSLSRANQPQHF. The chain couples TRBV27 to TRBJ1-5; D unresolved. This CDR3 region has 14 residues. Germline V CDR1 and CDR2: MNHEY, SMNVEV (reference sequence).

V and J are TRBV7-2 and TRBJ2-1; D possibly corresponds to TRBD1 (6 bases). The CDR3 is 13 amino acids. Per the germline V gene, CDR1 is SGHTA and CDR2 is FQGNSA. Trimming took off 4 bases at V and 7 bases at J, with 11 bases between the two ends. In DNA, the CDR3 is TGTGCCAGCAGCTACCTACAGGGTAATGAGCAGTTCTTC. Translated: CASSYLQGNEQFF.

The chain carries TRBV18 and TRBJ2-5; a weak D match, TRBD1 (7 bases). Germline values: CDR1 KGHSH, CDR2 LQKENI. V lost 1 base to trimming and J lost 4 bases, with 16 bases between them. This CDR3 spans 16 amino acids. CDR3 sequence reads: CASSPRTQGGGETQYF. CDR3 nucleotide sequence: TGTGCCAGCTCACCACGGACGCAGGGGGGTGGAGAGACCCAGTACTTC.

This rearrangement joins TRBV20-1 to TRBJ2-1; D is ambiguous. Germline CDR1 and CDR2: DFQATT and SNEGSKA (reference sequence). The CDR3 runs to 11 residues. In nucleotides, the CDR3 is TGCAGCCTACCCCGCGAGGTCGAGCAGTTCTTC. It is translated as CSLPREVEQFF.

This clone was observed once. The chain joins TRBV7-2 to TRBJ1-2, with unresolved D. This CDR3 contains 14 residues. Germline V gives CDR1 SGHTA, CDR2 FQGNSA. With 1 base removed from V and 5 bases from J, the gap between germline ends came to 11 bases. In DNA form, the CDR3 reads TGTGCCAGCAGCTTAGAACGTTGGGCTTATGGCTACACCTTC. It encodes CASSLERWAYGYTF. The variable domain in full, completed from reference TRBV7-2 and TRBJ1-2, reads GAGVSQSPSNKVTEKGKDVELRCDPISGHTALYWYRQSLGQGLEFLIYFQGNSAPDKSGLPSDRFSAERTGGSVSTLTIQRTQQEDSAVYLCASSLERWAYGYTFGSGTRLTVV.

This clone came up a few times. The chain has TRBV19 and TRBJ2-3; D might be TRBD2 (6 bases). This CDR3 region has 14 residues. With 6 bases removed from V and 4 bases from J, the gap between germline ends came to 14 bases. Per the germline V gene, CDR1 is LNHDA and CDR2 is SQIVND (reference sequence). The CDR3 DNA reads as TGTGCCAGTAGGCCCCCCGGGAGCCCAGATACGCAGTATTTT. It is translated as CASRPPGSPDTQYF.

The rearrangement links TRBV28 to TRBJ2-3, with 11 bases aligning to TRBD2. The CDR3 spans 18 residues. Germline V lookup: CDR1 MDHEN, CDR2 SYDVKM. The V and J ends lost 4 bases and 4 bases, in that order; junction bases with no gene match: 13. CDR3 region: CASSSTSGSSYPPDTQYF. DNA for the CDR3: TGTGCCAGCAGTTCAACTAGCGGGAGTTCCTACCCCCCAGATACGCAGTATTTT.